This TCR beta chain was profiled in a study of OX40 agonist ivuxolimab in advanced cancers. Clones were sequenced by immunoSEQ multiplex PCR, and TCRdb holds only the in-frame ones, with some missing. The table has 65,000 to 85,000 clones, approximately 89% seen once; the top ten hold approximately 0.2%. The CDR3 loop spans 16 amino acids. Trimming took off 5 bases at V and 3 bases at J, with 19 bases between the two ends. Germline CDR1 and CDR2: SGHVS and FQNEAQ. The specimen was CD4+ or CD8+ T cells sorted from blood, collected in a trial of the OX40 agonist ivuxolimab. This chain connects TRBV7-8 to TRBJ1-1, with D uncertain. This clonotype was obtained from an adult with an advanced solid tumor such as melanoma, head and neck, liver or kidney cancer. In DNA form, the CDR3 reads TGTGCCAGCAGCCCCCGCCCGGGTAGGACGGACACTGAAGCTTTCTTT. This gives the protein CASSPRPGRTDTEAFF.